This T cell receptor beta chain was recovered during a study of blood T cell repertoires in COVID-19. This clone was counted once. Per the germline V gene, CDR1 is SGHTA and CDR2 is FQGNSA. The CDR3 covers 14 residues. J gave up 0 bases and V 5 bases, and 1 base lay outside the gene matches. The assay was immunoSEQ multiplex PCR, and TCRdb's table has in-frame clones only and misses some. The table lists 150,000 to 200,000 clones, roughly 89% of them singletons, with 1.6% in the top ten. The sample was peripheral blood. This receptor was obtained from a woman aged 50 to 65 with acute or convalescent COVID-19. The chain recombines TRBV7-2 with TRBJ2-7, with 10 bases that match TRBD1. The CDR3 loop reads CASSRDRGSYEQYF. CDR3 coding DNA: TGTGCCAGCAGCCGGGACAGGGGCTCCTACGAGCAGTACTTC.